This TCR beta chain was captured in a study of a mutant IDH1 vaccine in newly diagnosed glioma. For this clone: Its antigen is not known. Other nucleotide sequences from this sample produce the same CDR3.

Generated by immunoSEQ multiplex PCR, the TCRdb table keeps only in-frame clones and is missing some. The sample yields around 56,000 clones, less than 85% seen once. CDR1 and CDR2 (germline): MNHEY, SMNVEV (reference sequence). The CDR3 length is 13 residues. The V and J ends lost 0 bases and 1 base respectively, with 4 bases between them. Time point: week 5, during vaccination. All doses held 300 ug of mutant IDH1 20-mer peptide, with topical imiquimod. The V call is TRBV27, the J call TRBJ2-7; D is unclear. The sequencing here drew on PBMCs, taken from a glioma patient whose treatment included an IDH1 peptide vaccine. This receptor was identified in a young woman with glioma. Some clones in this sample may be carry-over from other donors' samples. CDR3 region: CASSLSGSYEQYF. The CDR3 DNA sequence: TGTGCCAGCAGTTTATCCGGATCCTACGAGCAGTACTTC.